This entry lists 6 T cell receptor beta chains sequenced from one sample in a study of post-analysis software for immune sequencing data. Regarding the study as a whole: Roughly five TRBV segments appeared more often in patients than in controls, and TRBV5-6, TRBV5-1 and TRBV20-1 were among these.

For these TCRs, the target antigens are not known. Tagging with unique molecular identifiers was a feature of the TCR beta cDNA libraries. TCRdb reanalysed the PCR reads using MiXCR and keeps one entry per CDR3 protein. This sample yields approximately 770,000 distinct CDR3 sequences, of which approximately 44% are seen a single time; 4.9% belongs to the top ten. The sequenced sample consisted of blood. The source is a girl aged 10 to 17 with multiple sclerosis.

CDR3 amino acids: CASSQEAGRLAWYEQYF. CDR3 DNA sequence: TGCGCCAGCAGCCAAGAAGCCGGGAGACTAGCTTGGTACGAGCAGTACTTC. The J gene is TRBJ2-7, the V gene TRBV4-3, with 7 positions matching TRBD2. V lost 0 bases and J lost 4; bases outside the gene matches: 12. This CDR3 is built from 17 residues. Germline V lookup: CDR1 LGHNA, CDR2 YSLEER.

The rearrangement links TRBV20-1 to TRBJ2-4; D possibly matches TRBD1 or TRBD2 (5 bases each). The CDR3 extends over 15 amino acids. Trimming took 1 base from V and 2 from J, leaving 12 bases between them. Germline V gene data show CDR1 as DFQATT and CDR2 as SNEGSKA (reference sequence). Here the CDR3 DNA reads TGCAGTGCTAGAGTCCTACAGGACTCCAAAAACATTCAGTACTTC. Protein: CSARVLQDSKNIQYF.

This clonotype was picked up one time. The chain combines TRBV2 with TRBJ2-3; D uncertain. Germline loops: CDR1 SNHLY, CDR2 FYNNEI. This CDR3 comprises 15 residues. Trimming removed 1 base from V and 2 bases from J, with 10 bases in between. The CDR3 DNA follows: TGTGCCAGCAGTGAAGTCCGACAAGCCACAGATACGCAGTATTTT. It translates to CASSEVRQATDTQYF.

This sequence joins TRBV5-1 and TRBJ2-5, with 11 bases matching TRBD2. The end of the DNA is better explained by TRBJ2-7, so the J call may be wrong. The CDR3 runs 16 residues. In germline, CDR1 is SGHRS, CDR2 YFSETQ. The CDR3 protein is CASSAILAGGPHEQYF. CDR3 nucleotide sequence: TGCGCCAGCAGCGCGATCTTAGCGGGAGGGCCCCACGAGCAGTACTTC.

This clonotype was counted a few times. The rearrangement links TRBV20-1 to TRBJ2-7; a possible D gene is TRBD2 (6 bases). CDR3 size: 17 residues. V was clipped by 3 bases and J by 0 bases, with 21 bases between them. The germline V gene has CDR1 DFQATT and CDR2 SNEGSKA (reference sequence). CDR3 nucleotides: TGCAGTGCTAGGGAGGGCTTTAACGGCTTGAGCTCCTACGAGCAGTACTTC. Translation: CSAREGFNGLSSYEQYF.

The rearrangement uses TRBV29-1 and TRBJ2-4; D may be TRBD1 or TRBD2 (5 bases each). Judging by the DNA end, TRBJ2-7 fits better; the J call may be wrong. The germline V gene encodes CDR1 SQVTM and CDR2 ANQGSEA. The CDR3 extends over 13 amino acids. CDR3: CSVEIGALYEQYF. The CDR3 bases are TGCAGCGTGGAAATCGGGGCCCTCTACGAGCAGTACTTC.